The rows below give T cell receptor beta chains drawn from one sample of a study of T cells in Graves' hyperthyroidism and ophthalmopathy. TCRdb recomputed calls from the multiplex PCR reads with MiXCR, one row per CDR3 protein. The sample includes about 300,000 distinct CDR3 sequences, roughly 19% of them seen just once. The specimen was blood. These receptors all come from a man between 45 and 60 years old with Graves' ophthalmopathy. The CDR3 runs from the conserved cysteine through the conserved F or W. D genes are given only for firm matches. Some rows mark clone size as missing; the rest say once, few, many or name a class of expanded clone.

CASSLLQSSGRRPYNEQFF,TGTGCCAGCAGCTTACTTCAATCTAGCGGGAGACGGCCCTACAATGAGCAGTTCTTC,TRBJ2-1,TRBD2,TRBV11-3,.
CASSARTDINEKLFF,TGTGCCAGCAGCGCACGGACAGACATTAATGAAAAACTGTTTTTT,TRBJ1-4,.,TRBV11-2,few
CASSEGTTGEKLFF,TGTGCCAGCAGCGAGGGGACAACGGGTGAAAAACTGTTTTTT,TRBJ1-4,.,TRBV7-8,.
CASRVGAGYTF,TGTGCCAGCCGAGTCGGTGCTGGCTACACCTTC,TRBJ1-2,.,TRBV28,few
CANPRGLAKNIQYF,TGTGCCAACCCCAGGGGACTAGCCAAAAACATTCAGTACTTC,TRBJ2-4,.,TRBV11-2,many
CASSFGSGSSQETQYF,TGCGCCAGCAGCTTTGGAAGCGGGAGTTCCCAAGAGACCCAGTACTTC,TRBJ2-5,TRBD2,TRBV5-1,many
CASSTATGRKTQYF,TGTGCCAGTAGTACCGCCACAGGGAGGAAGACCCAGTACTTC,TRBJ2-5,.,TRBV19,few
CATSAVGGYGYTF,TGTGCCACCAGTGCCGTGGGGGGCTATGGCTACACCTTC,TRBJ1-2,.,TRBV24-1,large
CASSLLSSGSYEQFF,TGTGCCAGCAGCTTACTTTCTAGCGGGAGCTATGAGCAGTTCTTC,TRBJ2-1,TRBD2,TRBV7-8,.
CSALRSGPGGTEAFF,TGCAGCGCCCTACGTTCGGGACCCGGGGGTACTGAAGCTTTCTTT,TRBJ1-1,.,TRBV29-1,few
CASSQRVGTGNTEAFF,TGTGCCAGCAGCCAGAGGGTAGGGACAGGAAATACTGAAGCTTTCTTT,TRBJ1-1,TRBD1,TRBV14,.
CSARGWQEQETQYF,TGCAGTGCTAGAGGCTGGCAGGAACAAGAGACCCAGTACTTC,TRBJ2-5,.,TRBV20-1,few
CATSPGQGARGQFF,TGCGCCACCTCGCCGGGACAGGGGGCTCGGGGGCAGTTCTTC,TRBJ2-1,TRBD1,TRBV5-1,.
CASSLTVGWAAGSPLHF,TGTGCCAGCAGTTTAACGGTCGGGTGGGCCGCGGGGTCACCCCTCCACTTT,TRBJ1-6,.,TRBV27,many
CASSWSGTGNTEQYF,TGTGCCAGCAGCTGGTCCGGGACAGGGAACACCGAGCAGTACTTC,TRBJ2-7,TRBD1,TRBV6-1,few
CASSKGAGFGTDTQYF,TGTGCCAGCAGCAAAGGGGCAGGGTTTGGCACAGATACGCAGTATTTT,TRBJ2-3,.,TRBV27,.
CASSLGLAVVMDTQYF,TGTGCCAGCAGCTTGGGGCTAGCGGTGGTAATGGATACGCAGTATTTT,TRBJ2-3,TRBD2,TRBV5-5,few
CASSERGGNSNQPQHF,TGTGCCAGCAGTGAGAGGGGAGGGAATAGCAATCAGCCCCAGCATTTT,TRBJ1-5,.,TRBV6-1,many
CASRGMLGAGNQPQHF,TGTGCCAGCAGGGGTATGTTGGGCGCGGGCAATCAGCCCCAGCATTTT,TRBJ1-5,.,TRBV2,many
CASSTTTGTNEQFF,TGTGCCAGCAGTACAACGACAGGGACCAATGAGCAGTTCTTC,TRBJ2-1,TRBD1,TRBV6-1,.
CASSLGSVASGRTGELFF,TGTGCCAGCAGCTTAGGAAGCGTGGCTAGCGGGAGAACCGGGGAGCTGTTTTTT,TRBJ2-2,TRBD2,TRBV7-9,.
CASSGMDSADEKLFF,TGTGCCAGCAGTGGCATGGACAGTGCGGATGAAAAACTGTTTTTT,TRBJ1-4,.,TRBV28,many
CASSVGQGGEKLFF,TGTGCCAGCAGCGTAGGGCAGGGTGGCGAAAAACTGTTTTTT,TRBJ1-4,.,TRBV9,.
CASSLDHRNTEAFF,TGTGCCAGCAGCTTAGATCATAGGAACACTGAAGCTTTCTTT,TRBJ1-1,.,TRBV11-2,many
CASSPRTGYNQPQHF,TGTGCCAGCAGCCCACGGACAGGGTACAATCAGCCCCAGCATTTT,TRBJ1-5,TRBD1,TRBV11-3,.
CASSLPLPGANVLTF,TGTGCCAGCAGTCTCCCCCTCCCTGGGGCCAACGTCCTGACTTTC,TRBJ2-6,.,TRBV28,many
CAGSPDRGINYGYTF,TGTGCCGGCAGTCCCGACAGGGGGATCAACTATGGCTACACCTTC,TRBJ1-2,TRBD1,TRBV6-2/TRBV6-3,.
CASSPQSATYEQYF,TGTGCCAGCTCACCCCAGTCGGCTACCTACGAGCAGTACTTC,TRBJ2-7,.,TRBV18,many
CASSQVRSRTSTDTQYF,TGCGCCAGCAGCCAAGTCCGTAGCAGAACTAGCACAGATACGCAGTATTTT,TRBJ2-3,.,TRBV4-1,.
CASSEGPVGTSSGNTIYF,TGTGCCAGCAGTGAAGGGCCCGTGGGGACATCTTCTGGAAACACCATATATTTT,TRBJ1-3,.,TRBV6-1,few
CASSQGGGQGNTEAFF,TGCGCCAGCAGCCAAGGGGGCGGGCAGGGGAACACTGAAGCTTTCTTT,TRBJ1-1,.,TRBV4-1,few
CASSLGPYNEQFF,TGTGCTAGCAGCTTAGGCCCTTACAATGAGCAGTTCTTC,TRBJ2-1,.,TRBV7-7,many
CASSLASGQEQFF,TGTGCCAGCAGCTTGGCATCGGGGCAGGAGCAGTTCTTC,TRBJ2-1,.,TRBV5-6,few
CASSSSTGGGGRLPYEQYF,TGTGCCAGCAGTTCGTCAACAGGGGGAGGGGGCAGACTTCCATACGAGCAGTACTTC,TRBJ2-7,.,TRBV6-1,few
CASSPGVWGTEAFF,TGTGCCAGCAGTCCAGGGGTTTGGGGCACTGAAGCTTTCTTT,TRBJ1-1,.,TRBV28,few
CASSLPSGPEAQYF,TGTGCCAGCAGTTTGCCGTCAGGCCCCGAGGCCCAGTACTTC,TRBJ2-5,.,TRBV28,few
CAISTGGATDTQYF,TGTGCCATCAGTACAGGGGGCGCGACAGATACGCAGTATTTT,TRBJ2-3,TRBD1,TRBV10-3,few